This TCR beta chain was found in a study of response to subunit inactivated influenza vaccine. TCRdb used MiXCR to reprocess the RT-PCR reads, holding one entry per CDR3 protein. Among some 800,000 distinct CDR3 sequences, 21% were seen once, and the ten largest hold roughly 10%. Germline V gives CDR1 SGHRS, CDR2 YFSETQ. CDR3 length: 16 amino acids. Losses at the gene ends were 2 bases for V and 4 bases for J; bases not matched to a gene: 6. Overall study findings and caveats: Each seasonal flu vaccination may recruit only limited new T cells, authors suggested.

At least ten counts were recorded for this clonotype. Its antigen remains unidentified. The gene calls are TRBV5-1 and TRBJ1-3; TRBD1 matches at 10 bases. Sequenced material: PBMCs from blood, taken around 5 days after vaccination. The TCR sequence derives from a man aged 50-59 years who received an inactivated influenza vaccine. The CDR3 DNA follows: TGCGCCAGCAGCTTAACCGGGACAGGGGTCGGAAACACCATATATTTT. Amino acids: CASSLTGTGVGNTIYF.